Below, one T cell receptor beta chain is given with its context. This clonotype has ten or more counts. Its antigen is unknown. No much larger clonotype is one base removed from it; base qualities were not supplied. Instrument on record: Illumina NovaSeq 6000. TCRalpha and TCRbeta cDNA libraries were built by 5'RACE with constant-segment primers, adding sample barcodes and unique molecular identifiers. Trizol reagent was used to extract RNA from every sample. The libraries were amplified in two PCR steps, and the second step added a second sample barcode and Illumina TruSeq adapters. Sequencing of libraries was performed on an Illumina NovaSeq with 2 x 150 bp paired-end reads. Per the source publication's procedure: The reads were demultiplexed and collapsed into UMI-guided consensus sequences using migec v1.2.7. Using mixcr v2.1.11, UMI consensuses were aligned to TRA and TRB V and J templates and then assembled into clonotypes. A clonotype was counted as expanded or contracted only when both edgeR and NoisET called the clonotype significant, with the noise models trained on biological replicates. For edgeR calls, the thresholds were a false discovery rate-adjusted p below 0.01 and a log2 fold-change of 1. As an exploratory analysis of dynamics, max-normalized trajectories of the 1000 most abundant clonotypes were examined with PCA combined with hierarchical clustering. Each responding clone was given a CD4 or CD8 phenotype based on the CD4+ and CD8+ repertoires, which had been sequenced separately. In-frame beta chains were kept once TCRdb had trimmed the public reads at Q25 with fastp and called clones with MiXCR. Duplicate CDR3 protein sequences are folded into a single record with the most common DNA and genes. Clone size and V and J calls follow TCRdb, not the original study. The sample table records about 400,000 distinct CDR3 sequences; approximately 18% of these occur just once. Roughly a fifth of the sample goes to the ten largest clones.

CDR1 and CDR2 (MNHEY, SMNVEV) derive from the germline V gene (reference sequence). The CDR3 sequence holds 12 residues, the cysteine and phenylalanine included. Only CDR3 DNA is held: 36 bases, read in frame from base 1. V loses 1 base, J loses 9 bases, and the germline ends lie 4 bases apart. Ficoll-Paque density gradient centrifugation was the method used to isolate PBMCs. These data originate in a study of T-cell memory formation after mild COVID-19 (dated by TCRdb to the early 2020s). Regarding the complete study: Most TCR sequence clusters were specific to one of the two donors. T-cell clones expanding and contracting after mild COVID-19 in two donors were tracked by longitudinal TCRalpha and TCRbeta repertoire sequencing. The cohort was made up of two young adult volunteers, one female and one male, who were previously healthy.

The paper as a whole reports these results and caveats: Only a couple of mild cases were covered in the study, and larger cohorts including severe cases with pre-infection samples were considered necessary. Contracting CD4+ clones appeared mostly in the CM and EM memory subsets, whereas CD8+ clones were enriched in EMRA. Some responding clones were detected in pre-infection memory, which suggested that pre-existing cross-reactive memory T cells had joined the SARS-CoV-2 response. The second-wave clones that peaked on day 37 were not confirmed to be SARS-CoV-2 specific. Clones contracting from day 15 to 85 had balanced CD4/CD8 phenotypes, while a second wave expanding from day 15 to 37 was biased towards CD4+.

In this chain, TRBV27 is recombined with TRBJ1-6, with the D gene not clear enough to name. Sequencing was performed on PBMCs or a T cell subset sorted from them (not recorded which). This receptor was identified in a man aged 18-30 years who had mild COVID-19 (a few samples of this study predate the infection). The sample titles of this study are shuffled in the database, so cell type and time point are left out; the donor was told from shared clones. The DNA sequence is given as TGTGCCAGCAGTTTATTAGGTTCACCCCTCCACTTT. Translated, this gives CASSLLGSPLHF.